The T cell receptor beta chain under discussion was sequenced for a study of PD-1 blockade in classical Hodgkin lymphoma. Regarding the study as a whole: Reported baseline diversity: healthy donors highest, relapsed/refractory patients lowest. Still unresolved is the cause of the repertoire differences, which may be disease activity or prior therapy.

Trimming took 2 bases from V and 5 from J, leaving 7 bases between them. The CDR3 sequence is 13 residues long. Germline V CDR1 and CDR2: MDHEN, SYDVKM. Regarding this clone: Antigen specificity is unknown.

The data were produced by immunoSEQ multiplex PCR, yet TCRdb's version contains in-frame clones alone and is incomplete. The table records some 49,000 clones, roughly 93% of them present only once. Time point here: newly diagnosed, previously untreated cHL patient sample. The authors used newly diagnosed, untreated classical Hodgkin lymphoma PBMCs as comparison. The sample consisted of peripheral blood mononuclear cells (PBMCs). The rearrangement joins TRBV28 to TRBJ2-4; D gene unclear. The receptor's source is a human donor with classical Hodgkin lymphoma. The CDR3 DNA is TGTGCCAGCAGTTTAACAGATGAAAACATTCAGTACTTC. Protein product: CASSLTDENIQYF.